The rows below give T cell receptor beta chains drawn from one sample of a study of blood T cells in healthy people across ages. TCRdb re-derived calls from the 5' RACE reads in MiXCR, one entry per CDR3 protein. Of around 800,000 distinct CDR3 sequences in the sample, around two thirds were seen once. The sample was blood. These receptor sequences come from a man younger than 45 in good health. The CDR3 runs from the conserved cysteine through the conserved F or W. Fields, in order: CDR3 DNA, CDR3 protein, D gene, V gene, J gene, clone size. A D gene is named only where the DNA matches it firmly. The size of a clone is reported for some rows only, either as once, few or many, or as a class for expanded clones.

cdr3_nt: TGCAGCGTTGAAGGGCCAGGGGCGACCCACGAGCAGTACTTC; cdr3_aa: CSVEGPGATHEQYF; d_call: NA; v_call: TRBV29-1; j_call: TRBJ2-7; clone_size: NA
cdr3_nt: TGTGCCAGCAGGGGGGTGGGGCAAGAGACCCAGTACTTC; cdr3_aa: CASRGVGQETQYF; d_call: NA; v_call: TRBV12-3/TRBV12-4; j_call: TRBJ2-5; clone_size: few
cdr3_nt: TGTGCCAGCACCCGAGCAGGGACACCACTCACAGATACGCAGTATTTT; cdr3_aa: CASTRAGTPLTDTQYF; d_call: NA; v_call: TRBV5-5; j_call: TRBJ2-3; clone_size: once
cdr3_nt: TGTGCCAGCAGGGCGGGACTCGTTGACGGGGAGCTGTTTTTT; cdr3_aa: CASRAGLVDGELFF; d_call: NA; v_call: TRBV12-3/TRBV12-4; j_call: TRBJ2-2; clone_size: NA
cdr3_nt: TGCAGCGTTGAAGAGGGACAGGGGAAGAACGAGCAGTACTTC; cdr3_aa: CSVEEGQGKNEQYF; d_call: TRBD1; v_call: TRBV29-1; j_call: TRBJ2-7; clone_size: NA
cdr3_nt: TGTGCCAGCACCCCCCACTCCCCAGGGGGCAGTGTCCACGAGCAGTACTTC; cdr3_aa: CASTPHSPGGSVHEQYF; d_call: TRBD1; v_call: TRBV28; j_call: TRBJ2-7; clone_size: NA
cdr3_nt: TGCAGTGCTAGAAACGCCGGGACATCTAACTATGGCTACACCTTC; cdr3_aa: CSARNAGTSNYGYTF; d_call: NA; v_call: TRBV20-1; j_call: TRBJ1-2; clone_size: NA
cdr3_nt: TGTGCCAGCAGCCTAACAGGGACAGGATACTACGAGCAGTACTTC; cdr3_aa: CASSLTGTGYYEQYF; d_call: TRBD1; v_call: TRBV9; j_call: TRBJ2-7; clone_size: NA
cdr3_nt: TGTGCCAGCTCACCTGACCTAGATCCGCAGTATTTT; cdr3_aa: CASSPDLDPQYF; d_call: NA; v_call: TRBV18; j_call: TRBJ2-3; clone_size: NA
cdr3_nt: TGCAGCGGGAGTTTTCTGAACACTGAAGCTTTCTTT; cdr3_aa: CSGSFLNTEAFF; d_call: NA; v_call: TRBV29-1; j_call: TRBJ1-1; clone_size: NA
cdr3_nt: TGTGCCAGCAGTCTCTTCGGACAGGGGGCCTCCTACGAGCAGTACTTC; cdr3_aa: CASSLFGQGASYEQYF; d_call: TRBD1; v_call: TRBV27; j_call: TRBJ2-7; clone_size: NA
cdr3_nt: TGTGCCAGCAGCTTCTCCAGCGGGGGGGCCAGAGATACGCAGTATTTT; cdr3_aa: CASSFSSGGARDTQYF; d_call: TRBD2; v_call: TRBV7-2; j_call: TRBJ2-3; clone_size: NA
cdr3_nt: TGTGCCAGCAGACCGGGACTAGCGGGCACAGATACGCAGTATTTT; cdr3_aa: CASRPGLAGTDTQYF; d_call: TRBD2; v_call: TRBV28; j_call: TRBJ2-3; clone_size: NA
cdr3_nt: TGTGCCAGCAGCCAAGAGAAGGGGGTCTACAATGAGCAGTTCTTC; cdr3_aa: CASSQEKGVYNEQFF; d_call: NA; v_call: TRBV4-2; j_call: TRBJ2-1; clone_size: NA
cdr3_nt: TGTGCCAGCAGTTACTCAACGTCCCCTACGGGCACTGAAGCTTTCTTT; cdr3_aa: CASSYSTSPTGTEAFF; d_call: NA; v_call: TRBV6-5; j_call: TRBJ1-1; clone_size: NA
cdr3_nt: TGTGCCAGCAGCCTGTATGGGGGGGATAACACTGAAGCTTTCTTT; cdr3_aa: CASSLYGGDNTEAFF; d_call: NA; v_call: TRBV4-2; j_call: TRBJ1-1; clone_size: NA
cdr3_nt: TGTGCCATCGGGGGGCGTACGAACACCGGGGAGCTGTTTTTT; cdr3_aa: CAIGGRTNTGELFF; d_call: NA; v_call: TRBV10-3; j_call: TRBJ2-2; clone_size: NA
cdr3_nt: TGTGCCAGCAGTTTAGGACCCGAGAGGATTCAGTACTTC; cdr3_aa: CASSLGPERIQYF; d_call: NA; v_call: TRBV6-2/TRBV6-3; j_call: TRBJ2-4; clone_size: NA
cdr3_nt: TGTGCCATCAGCACCGGGTGGCAGCGAGACTACAATGAGCAGTACTTC; cdr3_aa: CAISTGWQRDYNEQYF; d_call: NA; v_call: TRBV10-3; j_call: TRBJ2-5; clone_size: NA
cdr3_nt: TGTGCCAGCAGTTTGGGCAGATCGAACACTGAAGCTTTCTTT; cdr3_aa: CASSLGRSNTEAFF; d_call: NA; v_call: TRBV27; j_call: TRBJ1-1; clone_size: NA
cdr3_nt: TGTGCCAGCAGCTTAAGGGACAGGGTCTACAATGAGCAGTTCTTC; cdr3_aa: CASSLRDRVYNEQFF; d_call: TRBD1; v_call: TRBV7-3; j_call: TRBJ2-1; clone_size: NA
cdr3_nt: TGTGCCAGCAGGGCCGGGACAGGGGGCATTGCTGGGGATACGCAGTATTTT; cdr3_aa: CASRAGTGGIAGDTQYF; d_call: TRBD1; v_call: TRBV6-1; j_call: TRBJ2-3; clone_size: NA
cdr3_nt: TGTGCCAGCAGCCTTCGACAGGGGGCAAACGAGCAGTACTTC; cdr3_aa: CASSLRQGANEQYF; d_call: TRBD1; v_call: TRBV5-6; j_call: TRBJ2-7; clone_size: NA
cdr3_nt: TGTGCCACAAGTGCGGGGGGGAGGGCTGGCACAGATACGCAGTATTTT; cdr3_aa: CATSAGGRAGTDTQYF; d_call: TRBD2; v_call: TRBV10-3; j_call: TRBJ2-3; clone_size: many
cdr3_nt: TGTGCCAGCAGTTTTCGGCGGGGGTGGAGCACAGATACGCAGTATTTT; cdr3_aa: CASSFRRGWSTDTQYF; d_call: TRBD2; v_call: TRBV27; j_call: TRBJ2-3; clone_size: few
cdr3_nt: TGCAGTGCTAGAACGGGACTAGCGGCTTCCTGGGAGCAGTACTTC; cdr3_aa: CSARTGLAASWEQYF; d_call: TRBD2; v_call: TRBV20-1; j_call: TRBJ2-5; clone_size: few
cdr3_nt: TGCAGCGTCTCTAGCGGGGGGGCTTACGAGCAGTACTTC; cdr3_aa: CSVSSGGAYEQYF; d_call: TRBD2; v_call: TRBV29-1; j_call: TRBJ2-7; clone_size: NA
cdr3_nt: TGCAGTGCTAGAGATATGGCAGAGGGGACCCAGTACTTC; cdr3_aa: CSARDMAEGTQYF; d_call: NA; v_call: TRBV20-1; j_call: TRBJ2-5; clone_size: NA